These T cell receptor beta chains were read from a single sample in a study of Ad26.COV2.S vaccination and SARS-CoV-2 variants. Assay: immunoSEQ multiplex PCR; the TCRdb copy retains only in-frame clones and omits some. The table lists fewer than 400,000 clones, about nine tenths of them singletons. The source material was peripheral blood, sampled in a trial of Ad26.COV2.S vaccine versus placebo. These TCRs come from a person aged 18 to 65 who received the Ad26.COV2.S COVID-19 vaccine or a placebo. Each CDR3 is given with its conserved first and last residue. A D gene is named only where the DNA matches it firmly. Not all rows give a size; the values are once, few, many and, for expanded clones, a class.

TRBV5-1,TRBD1,TRBJ1-1,-,17,CASSSGTGGNRNTEAFF,TGCGCCAGCAGCTCCGGGACAGGGGGGAATAGGAACACTGAAGCTTTCTTT
TRBV7-2,-,TRBJ2-2,-,11,CASRSTGELFF,TGTGCCAGCAGGTCCACCGGGGAGCTGTTTTTT
TRBV2,-,TRBJ1-3,-,12,CASTFSGNTIYF,TGTGCCAGCACCTTTTCTGGAAACACCATATATTTT
TRBV2,-,TRBJ1-2,-,13,CASIQAINYGYTF,TGTGCCAGCATTCAGGCTATTAACTATGGCTACACCTTC
TRBV6-5,-,TRBJ1-2,-,14,CASRWAGADYGYTF,TGTGCCAGCAGGTGGGCAGGGGCCGACTATGGCTACACCTTC
TRBV5-1,TRBD1,TRBJ1-4,-,14,CASSWQGANEKLFF,TGCGCCAGCAGCTGGCAGGGGGCTAATGAAAAACTGTTTTTT
TRBV5-6,-,TRBJ1-5,few,16,CASIQPDEPGNQPQHF,TGTGCCAGCATCCAACCGGACGAGCCCGGGAATCAGCCCCAGCATTTT
TRBV11-1,TRBD1,TRBJ2-7,once,15,CASSLVPGQSYEQYF,TGTGCCAGCAGCTTAGTTCCGGGACAGTCCTACGAGCAGTACTTC
TRBV18,-,TRBJ2-1,-,15,CASSPRRYSYNEQFF,TGTGCCAGCTCACCAAGACGATACTCCTACAATGAGCAGTTCTTC
TRBV19,TRBD1,TRBJ1-1,-,14,CASSKGQGDTEAFF,TGTGCCAGTAGTAAGGGACAGGGCGACACTGAAGCTTTCTTT
TRBV25-1,-,TRBJ1-4,-,16,CASSELGTQANEKLFF,TGTGCCAGCAGTGAACTCGGGACCCAAGCTAATGAAAAACTGTTTTTT
TRBV4-3,-,TRBJ1-5,-,15,CASSQDQAANQPQHF,TGCGCCAGCAGCCAAGATCAGGCCGCTAATCAGCCCCAGCATTTT
TRBV4-3,-,TRBJ1-4,-,16,CASSQEGRATNEKLFF,TGCGCCAGCAGCCAAGAGGGGAGGGCAACTAATGAAAAACTGTTTTTT
TRBV4-1,-,TRBJ2-3,-,14,CASSIGRGTDTQYF,TGCGCCAGCAGCATCGGCCGAGGCACAGATACGCAGTATTTT
TRBV3-1/TRBV3-2,TRBD1,TRBJ2-7,-,15,CASSQVGTGAYEQYF,TGTGCCAGCAGCCAAGTTGGGACAGGGGCCTACGAGCAGTACTTC
TRBV21-1,-,TRBJ1-4,-,18,CASSKVFPGPCNNEKLFF,TGTGCCAGCAGCAAAGTGTTTCCGGGTCCCTGCAATAATGAAAAACTGTTTTTT
TRBV19,TRBD1,TRBJ1-1,-,14,CASSGGTGVSEAFF,TGTGCCAGTAGTGGGGGGACAGGGGTTTCTGAAGCTTTCTTT
TRBV7-8,-,TRBJ1-5,once,18,CASSPARLGRVRPQPQHF,TGTGCCAGCAGCCCCGCACGGTTGGGCAGGGTAAGACCACAGCCCCAGCATTTT
TRBV6-5,-,TRBJ1-6,-,15,CASMSHEAYNSPLHF,TGTGCCAGCATGTCTCACGAGGCGTATAATTCACCCCTCCACTTT
TRBV7-2,-,TRBJ1-3,-,16,CASSLSGVGSGNTIYF,TGTGCCAGCAGCTTGTCAGGGGTCGGCTCTGGAAACACCATATATTTT
TRBV11-2,TRBD1,TRBJ1-2,-,15,CASSLESGGNYGYTF,TGTGCCAGCAGCTTAGAGTCAGGGGGGAACTATGGCTACACCTTC
TRBV18,-,TRBJ2-3,-,16,CASSKAGGGRTDTQYF,TGTGCCAGCTCCAAAGCAGGGGGAGGCCGCACAGATACGCAGTATTTT
TRBV3-1/TRBV3-2,-,TRBJ2-3,-,13,CASSQLSVDTQYF,TGTGCCAGCAGCCAACTAAGTGTAGATACGCAGTATTTT
TRBV27,-,TRBJ2-2,-,15,CASSLARENTGELFF,TGTGCCAGCAGTCTTGCCAGGGAAAACACCGGGGAGCTGTTTTTT
TRBV5-6,-,TRBJ1-5,-,15,CASSLRAVSNQPQHF,TGTGCCAGCAGCTTGCGGGCGGTGAGCAATCAGCCCCAGCATTTT
TRBV20-1,TRBD2,TRBJ2-1,-,14,CSASSGGAYNEQFF,TGCAGTGCGAGTAGCGGGGGGGCTTATAATGAGCAGTTCTTC
TRBV14,-,TRBJ2-7,-,14,CASSQLPGPEEQYF,TGTGCCAGCAGCCAACTCCCGGGACCGGAGGAGCAGTACTTC
TRBV19,-,TRBJ1-2,-,13,CASMTPGFYGYTF,TGTGCCAGTATGACCCCAGGGTTCTATGGCTACACCTTC
TRBV7-9,-,TRBJ1-1,-,13,CASSPQGATEAFF,TGTGCCAGCAGTCCACAGGGTGCCACTGAAGCTTTCTTT
TRBV6-2/TRBV6-3,-,TRBJ1-3,-,12,CASSFSGNTIYF,TGTGCCAGCAGTTTTTCTGGAAACACCATATATTTT
TRBV10-3,-,TRBJ2-7,-,13,CAISDRDSYEQYF,TGTGCCATCAGTGACAGGGATTCCTACGAGCAGTACTTC
TRBV7-9,-,TRBJ2-1,-,15,CASSLGGGASNEQFF,TGTGCCAGCAGCTTAGGAGGGGGGGCTTCCAATGAGCAGTTCTTC
TRBV5-1,TRBD2,TRBJ2-3,-,15,CASSLSGEHTDTQYF,TGCGCCAGCAGCTTGAGCGGGGAGCACACAGATACGCAGTATTTT
TRBV3-1/TRBV3-2,TRBD2,TRBJ2-4,-,18,CASSPTRSGDPRKNIQYF,TGTGCCAGCAGCCCGACAAGGAGCGGGGACCCTAGGAAAAACATTCAGTACTTC
TRBV9,-,TRBJ2-1,-,15,CASSVEGDRYNEQFF,TGTGCCAGCAGCGTAGAAGGGGATCGGTACAATGAGCAGTTCTTC
TRBV6-5,-,TRBJ2-7,-,13,CASSKGNSYEQYF,TGTGCCAGCAGCAAAGGGAACTCCTACGAGCAGTACTTC
TRBV10-3,-,TRBJ1-5,-,13,CAISESGNQPQHF,TGTGCCATCAGTGAGTCGGGTAATCAGCCCCAGCATTTT
TRBV4-1,TRBD1,TRBJ2-2,-,18,CASSQDPHRGRDTGELFF,TGCGCCAGCAGCCAAGATCCACACAGGGGGCGGGACACCGGGGAGCTGTTTTTT
TRBV27,TRBD1,TRBJ2-2,-,15,CASSRTQGATGELFF,TGTGCCAGCAGTCGCACGCAGGGGGCTACCGGGGAGCTGTTTTTT
TRBV7-9,-,TRBJ2-5,-,16,CASSPRAPGVGETQYF,TGTGCCAGCAGCCCACGGGCCCCGGGGGTCGGGGAGACCCAGTACTTC
TRBV28,TRBD1,TRBJ1-2,-,13,CASGDRGNYGYTF,TGTGCCAGCGGGGACAGGGGAAACTATGGCTACACCTTC
TRBV30,TRBD1,TRBJ1-6,-,17,CAWSPRGATRLGSPLHF,TGTGCCTGGAGCCCCAGGGGGGCCACCCGGTTAGGGTCACCCCTCCACTTT
TRBV11-2,TRBD1,TRBJ1-2,-,15,CASSFPGTGNSGYTF,TGTGCCAGCAGCTTCCCGGGGACAGGGAATTCTGGCTACACCTTC
TRBV7-2,-,TRBJ1-2,-,14,CASSFPGYNYGYTF,TGTGCCAGCAGCTTCCCAGGATATAACTATGGCTACACCTTC
TRBV11-2,TRBD1,TRBJ2-3,-,18,CASSLIWTGTTSTDTQYF,TGTGCCAGCAGCTTAATTTGGACAGGTACTACATCCACAGATACGCAGTATTTT
TRBV7-9,-,TRBJ2-3,-,16,CASSRAVGGFTDTQYF,TGTGCCAGCAGCCGAGCGGTTGGCGGATTCACAGATACGCAGTATTTT
TRBV6-1,-,TRBJ1-5,-,12,CASSEARQPQHF,TGTGCCAGCAGTGAAGCGCGACAGCCCCAGCATTTT
TRBV7-9,TRBD1,TRBJ2-5,once,15,CASSFRQGARETQYF,TGTGCCAGCAGCTTTCGACAGGGGGCAAGGGAGACCCAGTACTTC
TRBV3-1/TRBV3-2,-,TRBJ1-1,once,14,CASSPTAGVPEAFF,TGTGCCAGCAGCCCTACGGCGGGGGTCCCTGAAGCTTTCTTT
TRBV11-3,-,TRBJ2-2,once,15,CASSPRNSNTGELFF,TGTGCCAGCAGTCCCCGTAACTCGAACACCGGGGAGCTGTTTTTT
TRBV19,TRBD1,TRBJ2-1,-,15,CASSTLGQGANEQFF,TGTGCCAGTAGTACCTTGGGACAGGGTGCCAATGAGCAGTTCTTC
TRBV7-9,TRBD1,TRBJ2-1,once,14,CASTTRTGENEQFF,TGTGCCAGCACCACCAGGACAGGGGAGAATGAGCAGTTCTTC
TRBV7-9,TRBD1,TRBJ1-1,-,16,CASSLGTGQGYTEAFF,TGTGCCAGCAGCTTAGGGACAGGACAGGGGTACACTGAAGCTTTCTTT
TRBV5-1,-,TRBJ1-1,-,13,CASRGGLNTEAFF,TGCGCCAGCAGGGGGGGATTGAACACTGAAGCTTTCTTT
TRBV12-1,-,TRBJ2-7,-,15,CASSEEDSVIYEQYF,TGTGCCAGCAGCGAAGAGGACAGTGTAATCTACGAGCAGTACTTC
TRBV7-9,-,TRBJ1-1,-,13,CASSFGPNTEAFF,TGTGCCAGCAGCTTTGGGCCCAACACTGAAGCTTTCTTT
TRBV2,TRBD1,TRBJ2-1,-,15,CASRRDRATYNEQFF,TGTGCCAGCAGAAGGGACAGGGCCACATACAATGAGCAGTTCTTC
TRBV11-2,-,TRBJ1-5,-,15,CASSRQDSGLGPQHF,TGTGCCAGCAGCCGACAGGATTCGGGTCTCGGGCCCCAGCATTTT
TRBV5-4,TRBD1,TRBJ2-7,-,14,CASSPGQVSYEQYF,TGTGCCAGCAGCCCGGGACAGGTCTCCTACGAGCAGTACTTC
TRBV27,TRBD1,TRBJ1-2,-,14,CASRGQGARGGYTF,TGTGCCAGCAGGGGACAGGGGGCGCGGGGTGGCTACACCTTC